Detailed here is one T cell receptor (beta chain). This sample is part of a study of OX40 agonist ivuxolimab in advanced cancers. Losses at the gene ends were 5 bases for V and 5 bases for J; bases not matched to a gene: 9. Germline V CDR1 and CDR2: SEHNR, FQNEAQ (reference sequence). This CDR3 spans 15 amino acids. TCRdb keeps only in-frame clones here, not all; method: immunoSEQ multiplex PCR. Of 74,000 or so clones in the sample, 90% were seen once. This receptor was taken from an adult with an advanced solid tumor such as melanoma, head and neck, liver or kidney cancer. Source: CD4+ or CD8+ T cells sorted from blood, taken in a trial of the OX40 agonist ivuxolimab. The V and J genes are TRBV7-9 and TRBJ2-1; 7 bases are shared with TRBD1. Written as DNA, the CDR3 is TGTGCCAGCAGCCGTAATAGACAGGGAGACAATGAGCAGTTCTTC. Translating gives CASSRNRQGDNEQFF.